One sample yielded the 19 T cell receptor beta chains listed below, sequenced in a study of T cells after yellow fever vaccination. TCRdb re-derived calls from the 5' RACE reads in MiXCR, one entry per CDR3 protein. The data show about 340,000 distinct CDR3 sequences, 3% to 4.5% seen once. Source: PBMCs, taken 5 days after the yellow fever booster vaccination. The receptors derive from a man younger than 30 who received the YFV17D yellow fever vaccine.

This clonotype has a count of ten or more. Here the CDR3 reads CASSPDRGDAEAFF. The CDR3 DNA is TGTGCCAGCTCACCGGACAGGGGGGATGCTGAAGCTTTCTTT. The chain carries TRBV18 and TRBJ1-1; TRBD1 matches 10 bases. CDR3 length equals 14 residues. Germline CDR1 and CDR2: KGHSH and LQKENI. After removal of 3 bases from V and 6 bases from J, the junction contained 4 bases not matched to a gene.

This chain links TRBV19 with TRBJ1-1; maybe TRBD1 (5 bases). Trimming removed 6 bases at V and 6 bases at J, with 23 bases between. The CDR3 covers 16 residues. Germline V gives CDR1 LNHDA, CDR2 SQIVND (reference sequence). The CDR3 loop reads CASRPLRGGWWPEAFF. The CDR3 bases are TGTGCCAGTAGACCTCTTAGGGGCGGGTGGTGGCCTGAAGCTTTCTTT.

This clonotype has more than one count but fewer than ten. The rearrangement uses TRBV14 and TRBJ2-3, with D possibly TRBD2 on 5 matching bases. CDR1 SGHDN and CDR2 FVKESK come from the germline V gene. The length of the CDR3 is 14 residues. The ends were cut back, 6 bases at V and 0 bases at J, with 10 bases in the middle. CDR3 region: CASSTLVSTDTQYF. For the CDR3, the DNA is TGTGCCAGCAGTACACTAGTTAGCACAGATACGCAGTATTTT.

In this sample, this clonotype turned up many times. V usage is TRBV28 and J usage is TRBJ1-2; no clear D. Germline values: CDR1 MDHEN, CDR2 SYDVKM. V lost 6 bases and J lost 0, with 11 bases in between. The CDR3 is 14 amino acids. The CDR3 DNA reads TGTGCCAGCAGCCCGCTGGGGTCTAACTATGGCTACACCTTC. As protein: CASSPLGSNYGYTF.

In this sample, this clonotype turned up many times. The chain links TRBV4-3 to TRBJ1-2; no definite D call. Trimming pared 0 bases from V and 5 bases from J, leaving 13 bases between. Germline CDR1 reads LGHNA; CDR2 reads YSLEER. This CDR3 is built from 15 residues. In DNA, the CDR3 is TGCGCCAGCAGCCAAGATCTTGAGGGAGGATATGGCTACACCTTC. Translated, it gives CASSQDLEGGYGYTF.

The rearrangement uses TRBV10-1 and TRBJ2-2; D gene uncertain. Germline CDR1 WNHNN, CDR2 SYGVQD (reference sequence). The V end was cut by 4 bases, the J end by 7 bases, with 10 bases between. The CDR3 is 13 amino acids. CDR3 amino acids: CASSVRLHGELFF. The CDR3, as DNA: TGCGCCAGCAGTGTGCGTCTTCACGGGGAGCTGTTTTTT.

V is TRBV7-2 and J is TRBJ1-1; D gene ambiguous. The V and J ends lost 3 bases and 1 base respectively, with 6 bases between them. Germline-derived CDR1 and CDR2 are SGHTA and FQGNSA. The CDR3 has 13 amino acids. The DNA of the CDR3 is TGTGCCAGCAGCTTCGAGCGGAACACTGAAGCTTTCTTT. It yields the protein CASSFERNTEAFF.

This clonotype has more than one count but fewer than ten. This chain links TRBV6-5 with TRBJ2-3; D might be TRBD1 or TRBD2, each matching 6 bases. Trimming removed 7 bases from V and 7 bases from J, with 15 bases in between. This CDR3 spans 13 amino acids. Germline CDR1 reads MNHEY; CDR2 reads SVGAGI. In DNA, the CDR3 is TGTGCCAGCACTCCGGGGGCTTTAAATACGCAGTATTTT. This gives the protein CASTPGALNTQYF.

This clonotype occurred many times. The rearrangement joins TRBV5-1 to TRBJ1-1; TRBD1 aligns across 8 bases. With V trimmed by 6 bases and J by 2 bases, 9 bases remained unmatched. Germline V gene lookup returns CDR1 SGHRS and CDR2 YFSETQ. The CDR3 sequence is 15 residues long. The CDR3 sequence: CASTYRQGLNTEAFF. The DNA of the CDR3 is TGCGCCAGCACCTATCGACAGGGGCTTAACACTGAAGCTTTCTTT.

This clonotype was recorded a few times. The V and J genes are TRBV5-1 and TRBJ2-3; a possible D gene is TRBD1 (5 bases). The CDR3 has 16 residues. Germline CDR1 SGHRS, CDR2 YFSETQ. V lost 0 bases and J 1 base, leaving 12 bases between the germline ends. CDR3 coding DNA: TGCGCCAGCAGCTTGGCCGTACAGGTGGGCACAGATACGCAGTATTTT. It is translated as CASSLAVQVGTDTQYF.

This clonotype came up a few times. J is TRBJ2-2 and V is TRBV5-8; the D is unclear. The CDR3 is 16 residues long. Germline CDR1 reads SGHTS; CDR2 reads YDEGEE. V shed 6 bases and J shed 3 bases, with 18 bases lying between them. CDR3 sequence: CASTRAVDPHTGELFF. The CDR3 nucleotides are TGTGCCAGCACCCGGGCGGTAGACCCGCACACCGGGGAGCTGTTTTTT.

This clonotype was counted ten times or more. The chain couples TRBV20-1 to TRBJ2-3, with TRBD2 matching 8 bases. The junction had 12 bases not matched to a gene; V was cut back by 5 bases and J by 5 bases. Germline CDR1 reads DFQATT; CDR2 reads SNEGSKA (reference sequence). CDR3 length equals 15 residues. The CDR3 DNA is TGCAGTGCTCCGGGGGCGGGGGGCCCGGGAGATACGCAGTATTTT. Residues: CSAPGAGGPGDTQYF.

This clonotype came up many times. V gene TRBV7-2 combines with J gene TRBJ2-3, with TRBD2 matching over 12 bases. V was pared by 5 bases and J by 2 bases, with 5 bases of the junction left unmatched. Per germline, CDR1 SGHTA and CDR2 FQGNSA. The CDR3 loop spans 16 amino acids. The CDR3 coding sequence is TGTGCCAGCAGCCTCGCTAGCGGGGGGGCCACAGATACGCAGTATTTT. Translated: CASSLASGGATDTQYF.

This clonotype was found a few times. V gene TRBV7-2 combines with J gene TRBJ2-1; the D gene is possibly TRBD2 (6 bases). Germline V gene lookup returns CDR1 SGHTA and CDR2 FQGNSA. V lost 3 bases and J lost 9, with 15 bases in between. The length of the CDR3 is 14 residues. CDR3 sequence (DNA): TGTGCCAGCAGCTTGCGGTCCCGGGACTTTGAGCAGTTCTTC. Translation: CASSLRSRDFEQFF.

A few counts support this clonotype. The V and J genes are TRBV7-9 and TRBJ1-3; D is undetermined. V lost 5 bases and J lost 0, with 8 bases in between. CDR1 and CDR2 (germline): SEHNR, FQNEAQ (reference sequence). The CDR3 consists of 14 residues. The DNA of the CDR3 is TGTGCCAGCAGCAGGTCAACCTCTGGAAACACCATATATTTT. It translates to CASSRSTSGNTIYF. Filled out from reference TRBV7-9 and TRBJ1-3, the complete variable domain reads DTGVSQNPRHKITKRGQNVTFRCDPISEHNRLYWYRQTLGQGPEFLTYFQNEAQLEKSRLLSDRFSAERPKGSFSTLEIQRTEQGDSAMYLCASSRSTSGNTIYFGEGSWLTVV.

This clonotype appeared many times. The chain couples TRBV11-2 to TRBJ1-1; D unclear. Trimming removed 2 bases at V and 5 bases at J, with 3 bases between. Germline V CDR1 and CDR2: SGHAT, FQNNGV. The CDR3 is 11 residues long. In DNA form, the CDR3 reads TGTGCCAGCAGCTTACAAACTGAAGCTTTCTTT. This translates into CASSLQTEAFF.

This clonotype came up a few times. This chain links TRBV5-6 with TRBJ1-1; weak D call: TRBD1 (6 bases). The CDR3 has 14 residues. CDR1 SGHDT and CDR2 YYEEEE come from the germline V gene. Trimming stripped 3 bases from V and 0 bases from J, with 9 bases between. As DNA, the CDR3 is TGTGCCAGCAGCTCAGGGGACATGAACACTGAAGCTTTCTTT. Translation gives CASSSGDMNTEAFF.

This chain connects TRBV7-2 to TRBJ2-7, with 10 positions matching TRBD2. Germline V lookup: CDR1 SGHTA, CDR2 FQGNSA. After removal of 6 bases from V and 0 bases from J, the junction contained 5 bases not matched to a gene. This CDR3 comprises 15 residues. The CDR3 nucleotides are TGTGCCAGCAGGCCTACTAGCGGGGCCTCCTACGAGCAGTACTTC. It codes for CASRPTSGASYEQYF.

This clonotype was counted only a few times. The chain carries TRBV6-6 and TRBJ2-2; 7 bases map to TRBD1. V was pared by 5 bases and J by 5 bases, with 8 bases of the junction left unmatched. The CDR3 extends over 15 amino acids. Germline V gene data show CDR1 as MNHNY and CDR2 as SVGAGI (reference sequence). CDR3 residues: CASSRAGTDTGELFF. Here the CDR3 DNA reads TGTGCCAGCAGTCGAGCCGGGACAGATACCGGGGAGCTGTTTTTT.